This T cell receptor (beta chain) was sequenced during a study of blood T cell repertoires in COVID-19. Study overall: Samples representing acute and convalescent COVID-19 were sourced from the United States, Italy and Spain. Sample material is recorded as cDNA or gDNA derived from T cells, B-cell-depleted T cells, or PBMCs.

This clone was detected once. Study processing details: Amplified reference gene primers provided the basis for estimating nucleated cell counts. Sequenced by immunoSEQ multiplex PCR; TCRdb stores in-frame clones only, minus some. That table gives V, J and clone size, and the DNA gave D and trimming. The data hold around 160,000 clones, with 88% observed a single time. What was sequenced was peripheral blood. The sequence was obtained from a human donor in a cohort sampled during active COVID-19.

Written as DNA, the CDR3 is TGTGCCAGCAGATACGACAGGGGCGTCATTAACACTGAAGCTTTCTTT. This translates into CASRYDRGVINTEAFF. The chain carries TRBV6-5 and TRBJ1-1, with 8 bases matching TRBD1. Germline CDR1 MNHEY, CDR2 SVGAGI. This CDR3 is built from 16 residues. Trimming cost V 6 bases and J 2 bases; bases outside gene matches: 11.